This T cell receptor beta chain came from a study of blood T cells in healthy people across ages. The use of a sample-barcoded 5' primer and a J-beta primer mix characterized a second PCR of roughly 7 to 11 cycles. TCRdb fed the 5' RACE reads into MiXCR, producing one record per CDR3 protein. Of about 1,400,000 distinct CDR3 sequences detected, around 39% appear once; the ten largest clones hold around 8%. V was trimmed by 0 bases and J by 7 bases, leaving 25 bases between them. Germline CDR1 and CDR2: MNHEY and SVGAGI. The CDR3 extends over 19 amino acids. The genes are TRBV6-5 and TRBJ2-1; either TRBD1 or TRBD2 may supply D (5 bases each). This clonotype was obtained from a woman aged 18-29 years in good health. Material for sequencing was blood. The CDR3 nucleotides read TGTGCCAGCAGTTACTCGGGGACCCTGCAATATAGGGATAGGAATGAGCAGTTCTTC. This translates into CASSYSGTLQYRDRNEQFF.